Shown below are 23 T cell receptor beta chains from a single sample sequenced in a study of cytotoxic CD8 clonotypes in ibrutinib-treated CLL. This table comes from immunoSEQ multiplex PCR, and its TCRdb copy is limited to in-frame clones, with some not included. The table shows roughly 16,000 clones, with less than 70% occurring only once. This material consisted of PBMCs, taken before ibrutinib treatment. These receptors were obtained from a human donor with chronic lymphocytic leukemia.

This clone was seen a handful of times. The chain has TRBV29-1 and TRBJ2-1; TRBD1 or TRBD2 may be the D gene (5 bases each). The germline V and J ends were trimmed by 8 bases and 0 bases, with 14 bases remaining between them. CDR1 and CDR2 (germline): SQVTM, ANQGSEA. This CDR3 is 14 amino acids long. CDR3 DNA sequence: TGCAGCCCAGGGTGGGAGAGCTCCTACAATGAGCAGTTCTTC. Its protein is CSPGWESSYNEQFF.

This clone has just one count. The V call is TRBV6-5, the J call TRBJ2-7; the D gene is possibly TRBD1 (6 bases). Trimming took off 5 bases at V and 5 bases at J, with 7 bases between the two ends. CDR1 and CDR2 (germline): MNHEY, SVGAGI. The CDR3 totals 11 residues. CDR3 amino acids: CASSTGNEQYV. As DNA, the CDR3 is TGTGCCAGCAGTACAGGGAACGAGCAGTACGTC.

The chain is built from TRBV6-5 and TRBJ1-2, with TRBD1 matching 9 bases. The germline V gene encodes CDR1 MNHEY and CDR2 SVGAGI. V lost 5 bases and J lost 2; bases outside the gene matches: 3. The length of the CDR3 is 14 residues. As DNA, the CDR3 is TGTGCCAGCAGTCGGACAGGGGAAAACTATGGCTACACCTTC. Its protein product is CASSRTGENYGYTF.

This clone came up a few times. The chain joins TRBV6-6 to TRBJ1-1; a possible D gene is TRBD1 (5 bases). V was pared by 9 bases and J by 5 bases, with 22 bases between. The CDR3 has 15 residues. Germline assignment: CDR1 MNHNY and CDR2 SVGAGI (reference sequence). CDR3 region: CASATLGRGGTEAFF. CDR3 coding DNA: TGTGCCAGTGCGACTTTAGGGCGCGGGGGGACTGAAGCTTTCTTT.

The DNA of the CDR3 is TGTGCCACCAGCAGAGACTTAAAAACGGGTCAGGGGCGCACAGATACGCAGTATTTT. It translates to CATSRDLKTGQGRTDTQYF. V is TRBV15 and J is TRBJ2-3, with D tentatively TRBD1 (6 bases). The CDR3 runs to 19 residues. With 0 bases removed from V and 1 base from J, the gap between germline ends came to 20 bases. Germline CDR1 is LNHNV and CDR2 is YYDKDF (reference sequence).

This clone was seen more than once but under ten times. Here the CDR3 reads CASSYSGQGRGETQYF. The DNA of the CDR3 is TGTGCCAGCAGTTACTCTGGACAGGGAAGAGGGGAGACCCAGTACTTC. The chain is built from TRBV6-5 and TRBJ2-5; 8 bases map to TRBD1. With 0 bases clipped from V and 5 bases from J, the junction kept 8 bases outside the gene matches. The CDR3 length is 16 residues. Germline V gene sequence: CDR1 MNHEY, CDR2 SVGAGI.

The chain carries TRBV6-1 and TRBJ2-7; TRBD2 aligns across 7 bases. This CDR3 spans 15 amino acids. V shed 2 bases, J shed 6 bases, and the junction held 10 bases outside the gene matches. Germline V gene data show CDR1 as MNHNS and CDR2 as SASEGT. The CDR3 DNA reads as TGTGCCAGCAGTGAAAATGGGTCGGGAGGTTCCGAGCAGTACTTC. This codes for CASSENGSGGSEQYF.

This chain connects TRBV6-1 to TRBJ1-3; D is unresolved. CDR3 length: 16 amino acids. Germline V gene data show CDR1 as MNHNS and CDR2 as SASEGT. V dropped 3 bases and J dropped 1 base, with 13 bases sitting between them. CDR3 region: CASSDPRKASGNTIYF. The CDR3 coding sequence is TGTGCCAGCAGTGATCCCCGCAAAGCGTCTGGAAACACCATATATTTT.

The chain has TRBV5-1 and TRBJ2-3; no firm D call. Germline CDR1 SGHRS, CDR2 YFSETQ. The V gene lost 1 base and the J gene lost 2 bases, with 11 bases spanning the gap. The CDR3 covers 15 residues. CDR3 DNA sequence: TGCGCCAGCAGCTTGATAGCAGCAACCACAGATACGCAGTATTTT. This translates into CASSLIAATTDTQYF. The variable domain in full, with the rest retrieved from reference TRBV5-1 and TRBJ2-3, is KAGVTQTPRYLIKTRGQQVTLSCSPISGHRSVSWYQQTPGQGLQFLFEYFSETQRNKGNFPGRFSGRQFSNSRSEMNVSTLELGDSALYLCASSLIAATTDTQYFGPGTRLTVL.

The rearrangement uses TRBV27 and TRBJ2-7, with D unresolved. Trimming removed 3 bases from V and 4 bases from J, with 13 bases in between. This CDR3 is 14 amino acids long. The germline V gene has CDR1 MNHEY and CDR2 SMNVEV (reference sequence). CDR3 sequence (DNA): TGTGCCAGCAGTTTTGGTCCCTCACGATACGAGCAGTACTTC. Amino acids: CASSFGPSRYEQYF.

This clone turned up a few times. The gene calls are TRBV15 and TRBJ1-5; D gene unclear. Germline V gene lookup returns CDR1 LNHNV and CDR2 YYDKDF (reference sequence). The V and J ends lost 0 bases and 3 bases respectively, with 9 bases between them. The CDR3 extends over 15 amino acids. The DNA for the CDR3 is TGTGCCACCAGCAGAGAAGCACAGCTCAATCAGCCCCAGCATTTT. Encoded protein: CATSREAQLNQPQHF.

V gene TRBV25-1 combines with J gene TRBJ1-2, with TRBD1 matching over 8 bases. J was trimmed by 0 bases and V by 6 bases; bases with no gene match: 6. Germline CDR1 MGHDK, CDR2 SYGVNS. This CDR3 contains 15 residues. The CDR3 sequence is CASSLGTGANYGYTF. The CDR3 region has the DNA TGTGCCAGCAGCCTCGGGACAGGAGCTAACTATGGCTACACCTTC.

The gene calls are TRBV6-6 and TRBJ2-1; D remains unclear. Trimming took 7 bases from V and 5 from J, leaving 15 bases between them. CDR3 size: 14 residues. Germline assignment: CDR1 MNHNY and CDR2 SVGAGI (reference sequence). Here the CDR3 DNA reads TGTGCCAGCACCGCGATTCTAGGTAACAATGAGCAGTTCTTC. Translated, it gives CASTAILGNNEQFF.

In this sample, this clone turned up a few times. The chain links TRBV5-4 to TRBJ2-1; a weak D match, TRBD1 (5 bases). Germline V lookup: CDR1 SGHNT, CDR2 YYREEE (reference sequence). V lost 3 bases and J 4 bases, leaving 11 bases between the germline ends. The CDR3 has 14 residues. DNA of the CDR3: TGTGCCAGCAGCTACAACCAGGGTTACAATGAGCAGTTCTTC. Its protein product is CASSYNQGYNEQFF. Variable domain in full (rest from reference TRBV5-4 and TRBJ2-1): ETGVTQSPTHLIKTRGQQVTLRCSSQSGHNTVSWYQQALGQGPQFIFQYYREEENGRGNFPPRFSGLQFPNYSSELNVNALELDDSALYLCASSYNQGYNEQFFGPGTRLTVL.

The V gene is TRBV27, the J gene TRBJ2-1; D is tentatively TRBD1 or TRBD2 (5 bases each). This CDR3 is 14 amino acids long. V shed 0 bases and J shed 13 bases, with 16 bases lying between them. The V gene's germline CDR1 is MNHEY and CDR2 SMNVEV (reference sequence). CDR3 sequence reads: CASSLSSGPLAQFF. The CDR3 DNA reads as TGTGCCAGCAGTTTATCGTCAGGGCCCCTAGCCCAGTTCTTC.

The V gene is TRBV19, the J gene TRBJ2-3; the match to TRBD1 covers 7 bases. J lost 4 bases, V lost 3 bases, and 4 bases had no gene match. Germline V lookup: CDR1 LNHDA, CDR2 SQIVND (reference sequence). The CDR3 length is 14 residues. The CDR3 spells CASSMTGSADTQYF. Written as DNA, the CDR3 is TGTGCCAGTAGTATGACAGGGAGCGCAGATACGCAGTATTTT.

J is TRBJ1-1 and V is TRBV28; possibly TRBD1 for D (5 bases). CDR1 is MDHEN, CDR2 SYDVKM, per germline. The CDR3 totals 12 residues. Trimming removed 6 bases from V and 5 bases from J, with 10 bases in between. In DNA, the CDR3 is TGTGCCAGCAGGGGGCCGGGTACTGAAGCTTTCTTT. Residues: CASRGPGTEAFF.

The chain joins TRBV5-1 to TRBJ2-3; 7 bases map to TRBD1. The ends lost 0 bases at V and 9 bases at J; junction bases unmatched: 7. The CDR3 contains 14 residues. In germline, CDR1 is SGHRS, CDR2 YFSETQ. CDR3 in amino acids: CASSLGVQTGTQYF. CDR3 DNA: TGCGCCAGCAGCTTGGGGGTTCAGACAGGGACGCAGTATTTT.

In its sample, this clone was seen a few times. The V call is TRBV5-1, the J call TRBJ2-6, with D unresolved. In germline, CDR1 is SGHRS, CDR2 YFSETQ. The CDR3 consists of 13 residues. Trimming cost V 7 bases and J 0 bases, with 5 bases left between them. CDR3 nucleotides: TGCGCCAGCGATTACTCTGGGGCCAACGTCCTGACTTTC. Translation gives CASDYSGANVLTF.

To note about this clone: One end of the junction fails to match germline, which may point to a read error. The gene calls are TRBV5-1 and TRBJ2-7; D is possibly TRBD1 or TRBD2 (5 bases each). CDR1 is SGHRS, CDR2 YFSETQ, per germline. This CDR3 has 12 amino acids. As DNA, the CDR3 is TGTGCCAGCAGCTGGGACGGCTACGAGCAGTACTTC. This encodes CASSWDGYEQYF.

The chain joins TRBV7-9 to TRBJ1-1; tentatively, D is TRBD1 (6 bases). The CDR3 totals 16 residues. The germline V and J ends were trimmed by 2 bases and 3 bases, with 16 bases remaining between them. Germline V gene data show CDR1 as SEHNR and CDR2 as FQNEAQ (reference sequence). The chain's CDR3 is CASSLSDRTEHTEAFF. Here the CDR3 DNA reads TGTGCCAGCAGCTTAAGCGACAGGACAGAACACACTGAAGCTTTCTTT.

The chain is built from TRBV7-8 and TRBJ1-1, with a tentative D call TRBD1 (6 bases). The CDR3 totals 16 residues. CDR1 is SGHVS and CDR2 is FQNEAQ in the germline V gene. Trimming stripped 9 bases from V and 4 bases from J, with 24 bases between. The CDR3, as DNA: TGTGCCAGTAGGGGGGGGACCTTCCTTGTGGGCACTGAAGCTTTCTTT. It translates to CASRGGTFLVGTEAFF.

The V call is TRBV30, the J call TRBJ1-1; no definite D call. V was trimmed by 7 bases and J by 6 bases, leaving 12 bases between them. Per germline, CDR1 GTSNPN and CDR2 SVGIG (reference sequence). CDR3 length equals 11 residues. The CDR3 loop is CASIFLSEAFF. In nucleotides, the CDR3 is TGTGCCTCGATTTTTTTGTCTGAAGCTTTCTTT. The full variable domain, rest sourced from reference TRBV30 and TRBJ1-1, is SQTIHQWPATLVQPVGSPLSLECTVEGTSNPNLYWYRQAAGRGLQLLFYSVGIGQISSEVPQNLSASRPQDRQFILSSKKLLLSDSGFYLCASIFLSEAFFGQGTRLTVV.